Presented here are 25 T cell receptor beta chains from one specimen sequenced in a study of cytomegalovirus exposure and HLA in healthy donors. PCR involved 60 Vbeta and 13 Jbeta primers. Profiling relied on immunoSEQ multiplex PCR, and the TCRdb table lists in-frame clones only, not all of them. The repertoire table contains 180,000 or so clones. What was sequenced was PBMCs. All receptors come from a woman aged 18-35 years in good health and CMV-seropositive.

The V and J genes are TRBV7-8 and TRBJ1-1; no definite D call. This CDR3 contains 13 residues. Per the germline V gene, CDR1 is SGHVS and CDR2 is FQNEAQ. The ends were cut back, 5 bases at V and 0 bases at J, with 7 bases in the middle. CDR3 sequence reads: CASSQIVNTEAFF. The CDR3 bases are TGTGCCAGCAGCCAGATTGTGAACACTGAAGCTTTCTTT.

CDR3 coding DNA: TGCGCCAGCAGCCCGGACCCAGGCGGGGGGAGCACAGATACGCAGTATTTT. Its translation: CASSPDPGGGSTDTQYF. V and J are TRBV5-1 and TRBJ2-3, with 8 bases fitting TRBD2. Germline-derived CDR1 and CDR2 are SGHRS and YFSETQ. The CDR3 is made up of 17 amino acids. The trim removed 4 bases at V and 0 bases at J, leaving 10 bases unmatched.

V gene TRBV5-1 combines with J gene TRBJ2-3, with 7 positions matching TRBD2. Germline V gene sequence: CDR1 SGHRS, CDR2 YFSETQ. This CDR3 comprises 14 residues. V lost 1 base to trimming and J lost 5 bases; unmatched junction nucleotides: 4. The CDR3 bases are TGCGCCAGCAGCTTGCGGGGGGAGGGAGATACGCAGTATTTT. Its translation is CASSLRGEGDTQYF.

The chain employs TRBV6-6 and TRBJ1-2; D may be TRBD1 (5 bases). With 0 bases removed from V and 6 bases from J, the gap between germline ends came to 17 bases. The CDR3 covers 16 residues. The germline gives CDR1 MNHNY, CDR2 SVGAGI (reference sequence). Here the CDR3 DNA reads TGTGCCAGCAGTTACTCAGGAGGGGTTGGTCTAGATGGCTACACCTTC. Translation gives CASSYSGGVGLDGYTF.

The rearrangement joins TRBV28 to TRBJ1-2, with D perhaps TRBD1 (5 bases). The germline V and J ends were trimmed by 2 bases and 8 bases, with 9 bases remaining between them. CDR1 and CDR2 from the germline V gene are MDHEN and SYDVKM. CDR3 size: 12 residues. The CDR3 region has the DNA TGTGCCAGCAGTTTAAACAGGATGGGCTACACCTTC. It encodes CASSLNRMGYTF.

The CDR3 reads CASTPSGAFSYNEQFF. The CDR3, as DNA: TGTGCCAGCACCCCAAGCGGGGCTTTCTCCTACAATGAGCAGTTCTTC. The V call is TRBV6-6, the J call TRBJ2-1; 7 bases are shared with TRBD2. V trimming: 7 bases; J trimming: 0 bases; junction bases outside the gene matches: 9. The CDR3 runs 16 residues. The germline V gene encodes CDR1 MNHNY and CDR2 SVGAGI (reference sequence).

The chain uses TRBV6-6 and TRBJ1-2; D is perhaps TRBD1 (5 bases). Trimming pared 6 bases from V and 1 base from J, leaving 15 bases between. This CDR3 is built from 15 residues. Germline assignment: CDR1 MNHNY and CDR2 SVGAGI (reference sequence). The CDR3 is CASSQQAGFNYGYTF. In nucleotides, the CDR3 is TGTGCCAGCAGCCAACAGGCGGGGTTTAACTATGGCTACACCTTC.

The chain employs TRBV11-3 and TRBJ2-3; 7 bases fit TRBD1. Trimming took 5 bases from V and 4 from J; bases not matched to a gene: 6. The CDR3 is made up of 14 amino acids. The germline gives CDR1 SGHNT, CDR2 YENEEA. CDR3 sequence: CASSGRQGSDTQYF. DNA for the CDR3: TGTGCCAGCAGCGGCCGACAGGGTTCAGATACGCAGTATTTT. The variable domain in full, completed from reference TRBV11-3 and TRBJ2-3, reads EAGVVQSPRYKIIEKKQPVAFWCNPISGHNTLYWYLQNLGQGPELLIRYENEEAVDDSQLPKDRFSAERLKGVDSTLKIQPAELGDSAVYLCASSGRQGSDTQYFGPGTRLTVL.

The chain employs TRBV2 and TRBJ1-5; unclear D gene. CDR1 is SNHLY, CDR2 FYNNEI, per germline. Trimming pared 0 bases from V and 0 bases from J, leaving 12 bases between. The CDR3 covers 17 residues. The CDR3 spells CASSEAVAGLSNQPQHF. CDR3 bases: TGTGCCAGCAGTGAAGCCGTTGCAGGTCTTAGCAATCAGCCCCAGCATTTT.

The chain carries TRBV21-1 and TRBJ2-7; TRBD1, as called in the table, went unchecked against the DNA. TRBV21-1 is a pseudogene locus. The CDR3 extends over 14 amino acids. CDR3 protein: CASSRYDRRHEQYF. CDR3 DNA sequence: TGTGCCAGCAGCAGATACGACAGGAGGCACGAGCAGTACTTC.

The chain is built from TRBV11-2 and TRBJ1-2; D is perhaps TRBD1 (6 bases). The CDR3 totals 13 residues. Trimming pared 3 bases from V and 8 bases from J, leaving 13 bases between. CDR1 and CDR2 from the germline V gene are SGHAT and FQNNGV. The CDR3: CASSLTGRGGYTF. Here the CDR3 DNA reads TGTGCCAGCAGCTTGACAGGCCGCGGCGGCTACACCTTC.

This chain links TRBV6-6 with TRBJ1-2, with D possibly matching TRBD1 (5 bases). Germline lookup yields CDR1 MNHNY and CDR2 SVGAGI (reference sequence). This CDR3 contains 14 residues. Trimming took 7 bases from V and 0 from J, leaving 12 bases between them. CDR3 sequence (DNA): TGTGCCAGCATGCAGACAGCCCCTAACTATGGCTACACCTTC. This encodes CASMQTAPNYGYTF.

The chain joins TRBV5-1 to TRBJ2-3; D gene uncertain. The germline V and J ends were trimmed by 7 bases and 0 bases, with 12 bases remaining between them. The CDR3 has 14 residues. From germline, CDR1 is SGHRS and CDR2 YFSETQ. CDR3 sequence reads: CASSAAVSTDTQYF. CDR3 nucleotides: TGCGCCAGCTCGGCGGCGGTTAGCACAGATACGCAGTATTTT.

The CDR3 region is CASSLNRGTGEKLFF. The CDR3, as DNA: TGTGCCAGCAGCCTAAACAGGGGAACTGGTGAAAAACTGTTTTTT. The chain has TRBV7-2 and TRBJ1-4; 7 bases are a match to TRBD1. Germline assignment: CDR1 SGHTA and CDR2 FQGNSA. CDR3 length: 15 residues. J gave up 7 bases and V 5 bases, and 10 bases lay outside the gene matches.

This chain's CDR3 is CASSVLAGGLRPYNEQFF. The CDR3 DNA reads as TGTGCCAGCAGTGTACTAGCGGGGGGGCTTAGGCCCTACAATGAGCAGTTCTTC. This chain uses TRBV27 with TRBJ2-1, with 13 bases lining up with TRBD2. Germline V CDR1 and CDR2: MNHEY, SMNVEV (reference sequence). The trim removed 5 bases at V and 2 bases at J, leaving 9 bases unmatched. This CDR3 contains 18 residues.

The chain combines TRBV27 with TRBJ1-2; the match to TRBD1 covers 7 bases. The germline gives CDR1 MNHEY, CDR2 SMNVEV (reference sequence). The trim removed 0 bases at V and 3 bases at J, leaving 10 bases unmatched. CDR3 length: 17 amino acids. The CDR3 here is CASSLSMRQGIHYGYTF. The CDR3 DNA is TGTGCCAGCAGTTTATCGATGAGACAGGGAATTCACTATGGCTACACCTTC.

The chain carries TRBV30 and TRBJ2-5, with 8 positions matching TRBD1. The CDR3 loop spans 15 amino acids. Germline CDR1 is GTSNPN and CDR2 is SVGIG (reference sequence). V dropped 0 bases and J dropped 5; count of bases not matched to a gene: 8. The CDR3 coding sequence is TGTGCCTGGAGTGTACAATCAGGGGGCGCGGAGACCCAGTACTTC. Translated: CAWSVQSGGAETQYF.

J is TRBJ1-6 and V is TRBV5-1; D gene unclear. The ends were cut back, 3 bases at V and 7 bases at J, with 14 bases in the middle. CDR1 and CDR2 from the germline V gene are SGHRS and YFSETQ. This CDR3 is built from 15 residues. The CDR3 reads CASSSNNRLNSPLHF. In DNA, the CDR3 is TGCGCCAGCAGCTCGAATAATCGGTTGAATTCACCCCTCCACTTT. Using reference TRBV5-1 and TRBJ1-6 for the parts outside the CDR3, the full variable domain is KAGVTQTPRYLIKTRGQQVTLSCSPISGHRSVSWYQQTPGQGLQFLFEYFSETQRNKGNFPGRFSGRQFSNSRSEMNVSTLELGDSALYLCASSSNNRLNSPLHFGNGTRLTVT.

V is TRBV23-1 and J is TRBJ1-4; a possible D gene is TRBD1 (5 bases). TRBV23-1 falls under the ORF class, with uncertain function. This CDR3 has 16 amino acids. Trimming shortened V by 2 bases and J by 4 bases, and 14 bases separated the two germline ends. The CDR3, as DNA: TGCGCCAGCAGTCAACCGGAACAGGCCTTTAATGAAAAACTGTTTTTT. Amino acids: CASSQPEQAFNEKLFF.

The chain recombines TRBV19 with TRBJ1-5; TRBD1 matches 7 bases. The J segment lost 7 bases and the V segment lost 5 bases, leaving 5 bases of the junction unmatched. CDR1 LNHDA and CDR2 SQIVND come from the germline V gene (reference sequence). The CDR3 is 13 amino acids. CDR3 in DNA: TGTGCCAGTAGTTTCGACAGGGACCAGCCCCAGCATTTT. Its protein is CASSFDRDQPQHF.

V is TRBV30 and J is TRBJ1-6; D gene ambiguous. The CDR3 extends over 14 amino acids. CDR1 and CDR2 (germline): GTSNPN, SVGIG (reference sequence). V was trimmed by 0 bases and J by 7 bases, leaving 10 bases between them. DNA of the CDR3: TGTGCCTGGAGTGTCGCCGGGTCAAATTCACCCCTCCACTTT. This sequence encodes CAWSVAGSNSPLHF.

The V and J genes are TRBV13 and TRBJ2-7, with 11 bases aligning to TRBD1. Germline V gene sequence: CDR1 PRHDT, CDR2 FYEKMQ (reference sequence). The length of the CDR3 is 15 residues. V lost 3 bases to trimming and J lost 7 bases; unmatched junction nucleotides: 8. CDR3 in amino acids: CASSLGTGGFREQYF. The CDR3 bases are TGTGCCAGCAGCTTGGGGACAGGGGGGTTCAGGGAGCAGTACTTC.

The chain employs TRBV5-1 and TRBJ2-1; perhaps TRBD2 as D (6 bases). The germline V gene has CDR1 SGHRS and CDR2 YFSETQ. This CDR3 is 14 amino acids long. Deletions cut 4 bases from V and 13 bases from J, with 21 bases between. CDR3 sequence reads: CASSPEGTGDIQFF. DNA of the CDR3: TGCGCCAGCAGCCCGGAAGGGACTGGGGATATCCAGTTCTTC.

The chain carries TRBV6-1 and TRBJ1-6, with a weak D call TRBD1 (6 bases). The CDR3 runs to 16 residues. Germline CDR1 is MNHNS and CDR2 is SASEGT. V was trimmed by 3 bases and J by 7 bases, leaving 16 bases between them. CDR3 sequence reads: CASSEWAGVGNSPLHF. In nucleotides, the CDR3 is TGTGCCAGCAGTGAGTGGGCAGGGGTAGGGAATTCACCCCTCCACTTT.

The V gene is TRBV13, the J gene TRBJ2-2; TRBD2 is a possible D gene (6 bases). Looked up from germline, CDR1 is PRHDT and CDR2 is FYEKMQ (reference sequence). The V and J ends lost 1 base and 1 base respectively, with 10 bases between them. The CDR3 consists of 16 residues. The CDR3 loop is CASSLVFGGNTGELFF. Written as DNA, the CDR3 is TGTGCCAGCAGCTTAGTTTTCGGGGGGAACACCGGGGAGCTGTTTTTT.